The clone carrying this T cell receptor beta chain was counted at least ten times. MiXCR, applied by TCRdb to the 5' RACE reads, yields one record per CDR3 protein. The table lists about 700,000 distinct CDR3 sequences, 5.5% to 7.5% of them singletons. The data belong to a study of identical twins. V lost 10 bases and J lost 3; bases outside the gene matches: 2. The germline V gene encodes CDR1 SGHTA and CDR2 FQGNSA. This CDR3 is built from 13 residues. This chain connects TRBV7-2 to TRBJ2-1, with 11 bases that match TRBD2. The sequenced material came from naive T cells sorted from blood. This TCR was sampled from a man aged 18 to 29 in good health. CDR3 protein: CATLAGGYNEQFF. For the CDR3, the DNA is TGTGCCACCCTAGCGGGAGGCTACAATGAGCAGTTCTTC. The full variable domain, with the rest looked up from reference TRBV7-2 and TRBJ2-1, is GAGVSQSPSNKVTEKGKDVELRCDPISGHTALYWYRQSLGQGLEFLIYFQGNSAPDKSGLPSDRFSAERTGGSVSTLTIQRTQQEDSAVYLCATLAGGYNEQFFGPGTRLTVL.